This record looks at one T cell receptor (beta chain) sequence and its context. Its matching antigen is unknown. J lost 6 bases, V lost 7 bases, and 9 bases had no gene match. Germline assignment: CDR1 LGHNT and CDR2 FRNRAP. The CDR3 is made up of 14 amino acids. The data are from a study of OX40 agonist ivuxolimab in advanced cancers. Across the whole study: In this trial design, patients received ivuxolimab intravenously at 0.01 to 10 mg/kg every 2 weeks. Anti-PD-1, anti-PD-L1 or anti-CTLA-4 therapy given earlier was allowed, and around 40% had some.

The timepoints at which blood was sampled were baseline, cycle 4 day 1, and cycle 7 day 1. Method: immunoSEQ multiplex PCR; TCRdb's copy keeps in-frame clones and lacks some. Of tens of thousands of clones in the sample, 87% were seen once. Findings of the study overall: There was clonal expansion of CD4+ and CD8+ blood T cells by week 6 at 0.1 to 3.0 mg/kg.

The origin of this receptor is an adult with an advanced solid tumor such as melanoma, head and neck, liver or kidney cancer. The chain recombines TRBV12-5 with TRBJ1-2; 9 bases are a match to TRBD1. This specimen was CD4+ or CD8+ T cells sorted from blood, taken in a trial of the OX40 agonist ivuxolimab. The CDR3 is CASAPRDRGNGYTF. For the CDR3, the DNA is TGTGCTAGTGCCCCTCGAGACAGGGGGAATGGCTACACCTTC.